The clone carrying this TCR beta chain has at least ten counts. Its specificity is not known. The CDR3 runs to 15 residues. Germline V gene lookup returns CDR1 LGHNA and CDR2 YNFKEQ. V gave up 1 base and J gave up 4 bases; unmatched junction bases: 0. Clones were read by immunoSEQ multiplex PCR, and TCRdb kept only the in-frame ones, dropping some. The sample includes around 90,000 clones, about 91% seen only once; the top ten take about 4%. The source of the sample is a study of identifying expanded T cells in peripheral blood. Study-level results: Across healthy donors, higher total template counts meant significantly greater approximately two-week count variance. Differentially abundant clones: about 1.1 between replicates, approximately 15 at around 14 days, 19 at four.

No infections or other immune events were documented during collection. Sequenced: blood. The clonotype was recovered from a person aged 18 to 75 in good health. The J gene is TRBJ2-7, the V gene TRBV4-2; 14 bases match TRBD2. Here the CDR3 reads CASSQGLAGGYEQYF. The CDR3 DNA reads TGTGCCAGCAGCCAAGGACTAGCGGGGGGGTACGAGCAGTACTTC.